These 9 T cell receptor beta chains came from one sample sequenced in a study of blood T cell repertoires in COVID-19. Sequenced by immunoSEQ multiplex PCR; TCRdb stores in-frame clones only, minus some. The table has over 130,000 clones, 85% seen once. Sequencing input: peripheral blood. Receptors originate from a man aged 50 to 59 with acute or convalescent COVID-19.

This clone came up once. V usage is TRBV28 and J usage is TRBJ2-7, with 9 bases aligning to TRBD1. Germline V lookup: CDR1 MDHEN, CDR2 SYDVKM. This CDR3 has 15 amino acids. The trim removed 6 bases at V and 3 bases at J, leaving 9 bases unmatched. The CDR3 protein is CASSPIGTGNYEQYF. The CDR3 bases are TGTGCCAGCAGCCCTATAGGGACAGGGAACTACGAGCAGTACTTC.

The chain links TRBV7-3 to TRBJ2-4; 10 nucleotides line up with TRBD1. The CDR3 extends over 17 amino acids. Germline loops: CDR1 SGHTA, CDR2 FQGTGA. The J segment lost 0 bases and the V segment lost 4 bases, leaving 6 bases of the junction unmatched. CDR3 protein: CASSSGTGAGAKNIQYF. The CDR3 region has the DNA TGTGCCAGCAGCTCCGGGACAGGGGCGGGAGCCAAAAACATTCAGTACTTC.

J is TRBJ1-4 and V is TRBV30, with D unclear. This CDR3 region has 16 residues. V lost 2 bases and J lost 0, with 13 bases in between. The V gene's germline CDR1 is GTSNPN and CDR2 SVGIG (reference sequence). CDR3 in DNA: TGTGCCTGGAGTCCTATCTGGCTAGCAACTAATGAAAAACTGTTTTTT. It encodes CAWSPIWLATNEKLFF.

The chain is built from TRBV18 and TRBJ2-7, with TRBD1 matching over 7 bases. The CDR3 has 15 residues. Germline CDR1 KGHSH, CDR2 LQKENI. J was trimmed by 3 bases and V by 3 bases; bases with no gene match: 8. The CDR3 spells CASSPDRESYYEQYF. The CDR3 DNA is TGTGCCAGCTCACCCGACAGGGAATCTTACTACGAGCAGTACTTC.

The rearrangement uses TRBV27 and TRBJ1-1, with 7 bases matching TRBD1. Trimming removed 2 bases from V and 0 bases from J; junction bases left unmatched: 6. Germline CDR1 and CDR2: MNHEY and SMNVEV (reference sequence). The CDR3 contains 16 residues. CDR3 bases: TGTGCCAGCAGTTTAGCCCGGGACAGAATGAACACTGAAGCTTTCTTT. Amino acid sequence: CASSLARDRMNTEAFF.

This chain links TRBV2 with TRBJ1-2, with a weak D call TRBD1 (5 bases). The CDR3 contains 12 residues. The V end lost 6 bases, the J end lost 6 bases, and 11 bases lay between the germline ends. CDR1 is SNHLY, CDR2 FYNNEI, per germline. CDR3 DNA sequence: TGTGCCAGCAGGCAGGGCAGGGATGGCTACACCTTC. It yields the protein CASRQGRDGYTF.

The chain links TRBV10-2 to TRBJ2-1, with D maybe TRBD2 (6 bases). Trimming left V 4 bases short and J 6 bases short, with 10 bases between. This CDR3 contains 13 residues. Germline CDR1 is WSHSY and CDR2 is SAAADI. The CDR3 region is CASSVASVNEQFF. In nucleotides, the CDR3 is TGCGCCAGCAGTGTGGCTAGCGTCAATGAGCAGTTCTTC.

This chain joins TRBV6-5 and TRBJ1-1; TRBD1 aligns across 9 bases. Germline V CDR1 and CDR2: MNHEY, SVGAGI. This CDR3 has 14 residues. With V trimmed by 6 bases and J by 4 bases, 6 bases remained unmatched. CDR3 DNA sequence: TGTGCCAGCAGGGATACAGGGGGCCGCACTGAAGCTTTCTTT. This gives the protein CASRDTGGRTEAFF.

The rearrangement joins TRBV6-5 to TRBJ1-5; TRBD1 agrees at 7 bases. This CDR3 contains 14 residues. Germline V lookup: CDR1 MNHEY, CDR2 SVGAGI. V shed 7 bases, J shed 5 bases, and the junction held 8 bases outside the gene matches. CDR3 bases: TGTGCCAGCACCTCAAAGGGGGCGGATCAGCCCCAGCATTTT. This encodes CASTSKGADQPQHF.